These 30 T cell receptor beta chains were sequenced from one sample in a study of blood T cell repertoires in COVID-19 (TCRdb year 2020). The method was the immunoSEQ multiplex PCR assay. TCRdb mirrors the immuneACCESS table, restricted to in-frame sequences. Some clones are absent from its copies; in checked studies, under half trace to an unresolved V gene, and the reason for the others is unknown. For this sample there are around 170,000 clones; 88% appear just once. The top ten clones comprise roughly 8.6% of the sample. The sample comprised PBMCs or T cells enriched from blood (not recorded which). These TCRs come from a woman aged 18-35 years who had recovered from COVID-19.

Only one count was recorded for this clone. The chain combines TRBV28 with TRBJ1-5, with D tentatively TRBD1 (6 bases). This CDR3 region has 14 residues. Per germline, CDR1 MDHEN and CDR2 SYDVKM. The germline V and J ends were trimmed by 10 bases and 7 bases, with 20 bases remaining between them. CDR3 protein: CATFVPGQGQPQHF. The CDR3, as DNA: TGTGCCACATTTGTCCCGGGACAAGGGCAGCCCCAGCATTTT.

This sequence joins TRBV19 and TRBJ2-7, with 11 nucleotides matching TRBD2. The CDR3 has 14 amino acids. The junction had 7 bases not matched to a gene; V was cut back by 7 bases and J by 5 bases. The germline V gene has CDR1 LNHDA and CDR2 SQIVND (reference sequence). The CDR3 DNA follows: TGTGCCAGTAAAATGGCTAGCGGGAGGAACGAGCAGTACTTC. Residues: CASKMASGRNEQYF.

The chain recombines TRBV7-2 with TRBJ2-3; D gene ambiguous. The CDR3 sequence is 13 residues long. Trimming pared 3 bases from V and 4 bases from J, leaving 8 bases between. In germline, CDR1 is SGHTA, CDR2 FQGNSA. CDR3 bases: TGTGCCAGCAGCTTCGACGGAGCAGATACGCAGTATTTT. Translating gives CASSFDGADTQYF.

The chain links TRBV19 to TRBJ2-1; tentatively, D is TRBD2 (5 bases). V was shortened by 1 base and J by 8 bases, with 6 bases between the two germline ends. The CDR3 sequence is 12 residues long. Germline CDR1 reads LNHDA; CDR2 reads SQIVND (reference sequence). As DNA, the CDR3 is TGTGCCAGTAGTATAGCCGGGGATGAGCAGTTCTTC. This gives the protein CASSIAGDEQFF.

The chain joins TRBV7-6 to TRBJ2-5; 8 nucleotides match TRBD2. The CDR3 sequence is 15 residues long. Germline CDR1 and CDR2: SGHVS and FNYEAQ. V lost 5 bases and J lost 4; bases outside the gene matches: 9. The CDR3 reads CASSPVTAGVETQYF. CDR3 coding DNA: TGTGCCAGCAGCCCGGTTACAGCGGGAGTAGAGACCCAGTACTTC.

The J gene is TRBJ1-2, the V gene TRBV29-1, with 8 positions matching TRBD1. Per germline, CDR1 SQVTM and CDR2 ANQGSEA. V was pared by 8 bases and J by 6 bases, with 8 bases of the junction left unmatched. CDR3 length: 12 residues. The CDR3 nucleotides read TGCAGCACCCCGGACAGGGTGGATGGCTACACCTTC. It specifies CSTPDRVDGYTF. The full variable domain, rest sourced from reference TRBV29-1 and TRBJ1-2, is SAVISQKPSRDICQRGTSLTIQCQVDSQVTMMFWYRQQPGQSLTLIATANQGSEATYESGFVIDKFPISRPNLTFSTLTVSNMSPEDSSIYLCSTPDRVDGYTFGSGTRLTVV.

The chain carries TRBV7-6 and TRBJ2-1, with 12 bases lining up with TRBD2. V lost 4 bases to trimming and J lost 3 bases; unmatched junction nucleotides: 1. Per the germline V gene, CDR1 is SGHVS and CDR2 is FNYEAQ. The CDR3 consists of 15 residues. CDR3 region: CASSSLAGGYNEQFF. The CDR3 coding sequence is TGTGCCAGCAGCTCACTAGCGGGAGGCTACAATGAGCAGTTCTTC.

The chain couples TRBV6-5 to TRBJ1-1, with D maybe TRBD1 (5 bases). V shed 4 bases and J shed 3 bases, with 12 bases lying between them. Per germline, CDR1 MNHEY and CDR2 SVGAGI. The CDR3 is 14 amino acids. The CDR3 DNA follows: TGTGCCAGCAGTTCCCATGGGGGGGACACTGAAGCTTTCTTT. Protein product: CASSSHGGDTEAFF.

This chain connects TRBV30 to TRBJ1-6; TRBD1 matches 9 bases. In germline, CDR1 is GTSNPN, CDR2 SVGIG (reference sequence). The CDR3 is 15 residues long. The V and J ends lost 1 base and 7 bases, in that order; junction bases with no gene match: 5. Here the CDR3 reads CAWSGLGQGNSPLHF. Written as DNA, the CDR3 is TGTGCCTGGAGTGGTTTGGGACAGGGAAATTCACCCCTCCACTTT.

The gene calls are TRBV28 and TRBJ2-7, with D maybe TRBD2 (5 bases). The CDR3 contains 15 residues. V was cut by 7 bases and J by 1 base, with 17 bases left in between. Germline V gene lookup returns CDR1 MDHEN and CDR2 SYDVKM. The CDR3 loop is CASTDGAGFSYEQYF. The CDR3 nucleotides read TGTGCCAGCACTGACGGTGCGGGTTTTTCCTACGAGCAGTACTTC.

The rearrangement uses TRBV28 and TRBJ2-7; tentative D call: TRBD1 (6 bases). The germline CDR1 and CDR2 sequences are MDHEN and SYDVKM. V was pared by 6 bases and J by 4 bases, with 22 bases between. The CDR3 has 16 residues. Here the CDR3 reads CASSALQGSRAYEQYF. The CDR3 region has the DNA TGTGCCAGCAGCGCCCTACAGGGCTCAAGGGCATACGAGCAGTACTTC.

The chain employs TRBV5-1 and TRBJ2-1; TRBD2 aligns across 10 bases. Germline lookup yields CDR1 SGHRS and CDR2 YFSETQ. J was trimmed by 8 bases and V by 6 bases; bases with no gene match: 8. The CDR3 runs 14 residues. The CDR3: CASKRRLAGDEQFF. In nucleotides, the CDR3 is TGCGCCAGCAAACGTCGACTAGCGGGCGATGAGCAGTTCTTC. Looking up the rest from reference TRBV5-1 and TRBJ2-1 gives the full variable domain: KAGVTQTPRYLIKTRGQQVTLSCSPISGHRSVSWYQQTPGQGLQFLFEYFSETQRNKGNFPGRFSGRQFSNSRSEMNVSTLELGDSALYLCASKRRLAGDEQFFGPGTRLTVL.

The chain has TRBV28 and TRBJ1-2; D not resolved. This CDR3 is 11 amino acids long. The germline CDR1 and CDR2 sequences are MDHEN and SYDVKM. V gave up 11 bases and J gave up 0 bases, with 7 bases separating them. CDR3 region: CASAANYGYTF. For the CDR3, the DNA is TGTGCCTCTGCGGCTAACTATGGCTACACCTTC.

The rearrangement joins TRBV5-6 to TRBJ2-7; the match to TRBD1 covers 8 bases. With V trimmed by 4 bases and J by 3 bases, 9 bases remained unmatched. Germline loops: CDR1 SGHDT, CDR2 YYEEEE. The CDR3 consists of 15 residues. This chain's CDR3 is CASSGRQGLDYEQYF. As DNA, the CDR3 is TGTGCCAGCAGCGGTAGACAGGGGCTCGACTACGAGCAGTACTTC.

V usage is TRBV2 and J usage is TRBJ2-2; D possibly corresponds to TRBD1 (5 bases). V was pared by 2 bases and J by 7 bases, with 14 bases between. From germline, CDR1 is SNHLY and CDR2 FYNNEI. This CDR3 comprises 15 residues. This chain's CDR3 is CASSELGQISGELFF. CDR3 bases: TGTGCCAGCAGTGAATTGGGGCAGATTAGCGGGGAGCTGTTTTTT.

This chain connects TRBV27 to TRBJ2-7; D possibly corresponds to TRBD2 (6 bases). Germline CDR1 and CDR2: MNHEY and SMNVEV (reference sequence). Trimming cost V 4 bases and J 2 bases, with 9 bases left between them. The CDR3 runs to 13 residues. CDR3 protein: CASSSGRTYEQYF. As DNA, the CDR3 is TGTGCCAGCAGTTCTGGGAGGACCTACGAGCAGTACTTC.

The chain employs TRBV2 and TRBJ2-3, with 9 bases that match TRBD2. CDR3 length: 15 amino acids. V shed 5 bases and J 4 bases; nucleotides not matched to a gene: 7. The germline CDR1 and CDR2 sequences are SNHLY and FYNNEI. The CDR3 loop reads CASSQLAGGADTQYF. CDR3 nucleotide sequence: TGTGCCAGCAGTCAACTAGCGGGCGGGGCAGATACGCAGTATTTT.

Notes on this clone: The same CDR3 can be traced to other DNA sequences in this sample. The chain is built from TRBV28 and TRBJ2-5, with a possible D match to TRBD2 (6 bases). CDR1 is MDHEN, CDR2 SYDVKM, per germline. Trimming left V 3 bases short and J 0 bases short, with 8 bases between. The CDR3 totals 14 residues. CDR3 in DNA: TGTGCCAGCAGTTTCTCGGGGGACCAAGAGACCCAGTACTTC. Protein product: CASSFSGDQETQYF.

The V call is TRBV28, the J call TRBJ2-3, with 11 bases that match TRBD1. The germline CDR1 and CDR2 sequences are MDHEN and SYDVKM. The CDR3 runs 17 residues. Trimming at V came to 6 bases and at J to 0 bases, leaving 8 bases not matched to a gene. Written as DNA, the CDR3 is TGTGCCAGCAGCCTCACCCGGACAGGGGGCAGCACAGATACGCAGTATTTT. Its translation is CASSLTRTGGSTDTQYF.

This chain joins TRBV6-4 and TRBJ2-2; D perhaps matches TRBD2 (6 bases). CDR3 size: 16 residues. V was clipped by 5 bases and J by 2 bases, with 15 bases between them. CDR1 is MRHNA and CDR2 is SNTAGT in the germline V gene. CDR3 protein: CASSPGGQSNTGELFF. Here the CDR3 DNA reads TGTGCCAGCAGTCCAGGAGGGCAGTCTAACACCGGGGAGCTGTTTTTT.

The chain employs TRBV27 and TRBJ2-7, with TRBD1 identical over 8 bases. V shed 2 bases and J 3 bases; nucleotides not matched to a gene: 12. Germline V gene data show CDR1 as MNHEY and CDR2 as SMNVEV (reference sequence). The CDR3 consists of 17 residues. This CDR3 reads CASSLPIQGAPDYEQYF. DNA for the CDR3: TGTGCCAGCAGTTTACCGATCCAGGGGGCTCCAGACTACGAGCAGTACTTC.

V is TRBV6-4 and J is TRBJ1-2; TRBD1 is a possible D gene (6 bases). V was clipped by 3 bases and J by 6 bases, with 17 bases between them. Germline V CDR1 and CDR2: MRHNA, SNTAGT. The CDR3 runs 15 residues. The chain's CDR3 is CASSELQGQIDGYTF. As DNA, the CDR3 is TGTGCCAGCAGTGAGTTGCAGGGGCAGATTGATGGCTACACCTTC.

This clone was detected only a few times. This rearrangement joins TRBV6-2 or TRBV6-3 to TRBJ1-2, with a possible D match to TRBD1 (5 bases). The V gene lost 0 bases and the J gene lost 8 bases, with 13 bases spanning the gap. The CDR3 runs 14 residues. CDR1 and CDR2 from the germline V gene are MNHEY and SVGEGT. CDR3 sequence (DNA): TGTGCCAGCAGTTACTCAGGACAAGGGTCGGGCTACACCTTC. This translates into CASSYSGQGSGYTF.

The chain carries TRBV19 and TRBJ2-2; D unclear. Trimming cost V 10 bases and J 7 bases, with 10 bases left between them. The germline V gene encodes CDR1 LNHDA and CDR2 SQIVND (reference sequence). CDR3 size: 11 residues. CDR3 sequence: CATGVFGELFF. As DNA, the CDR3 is TGTGCCACCGGAGTTTTCGGGGAGCTGTTTTTT.

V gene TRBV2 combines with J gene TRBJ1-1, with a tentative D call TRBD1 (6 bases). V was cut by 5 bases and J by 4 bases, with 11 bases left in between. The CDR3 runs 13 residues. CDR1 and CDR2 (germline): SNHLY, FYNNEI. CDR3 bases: TGTGCCAGCAGTCGGCAGGGGAGCACTGAAGCTTTCTTT. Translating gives CASSRQGSTEAFF.

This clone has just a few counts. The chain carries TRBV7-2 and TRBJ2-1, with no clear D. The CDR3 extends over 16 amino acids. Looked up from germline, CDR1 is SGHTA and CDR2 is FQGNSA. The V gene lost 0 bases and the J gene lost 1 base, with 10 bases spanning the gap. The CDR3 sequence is CASSLALGVSYNEQFF. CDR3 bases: TGTGCCAGCAGCTTAGCGTTGGGCGTTTCCTACAATGAGCAGTTCTTC.

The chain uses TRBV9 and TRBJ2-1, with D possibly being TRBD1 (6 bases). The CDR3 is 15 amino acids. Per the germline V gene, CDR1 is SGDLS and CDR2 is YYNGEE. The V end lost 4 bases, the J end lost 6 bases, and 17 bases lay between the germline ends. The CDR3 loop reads CASSPSWGLGNEQFF. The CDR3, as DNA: TGTGCCAGCAGCCCTAGTTGGGGGCTGGGCAATGAGCAGTTCTTC.

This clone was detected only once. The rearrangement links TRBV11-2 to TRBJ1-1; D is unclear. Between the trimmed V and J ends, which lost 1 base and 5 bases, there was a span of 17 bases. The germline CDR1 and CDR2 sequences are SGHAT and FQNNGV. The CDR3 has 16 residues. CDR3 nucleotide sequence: TGTGCCAGCAGCTTAGGTGTCTGGGAAGGGAGGACTGAAGCTTTCTTT. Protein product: CASSLGVWEGRTEAFF.

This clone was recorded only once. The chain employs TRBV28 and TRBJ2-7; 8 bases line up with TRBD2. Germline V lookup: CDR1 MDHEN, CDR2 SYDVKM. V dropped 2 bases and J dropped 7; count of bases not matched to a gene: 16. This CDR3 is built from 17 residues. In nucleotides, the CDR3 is TGTGCCAGCAGTTTAGTAATATTCCTCGGGGGGGCGGTAGAGCAGTACTTC. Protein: CASSLVIFLGGAVEQYF.

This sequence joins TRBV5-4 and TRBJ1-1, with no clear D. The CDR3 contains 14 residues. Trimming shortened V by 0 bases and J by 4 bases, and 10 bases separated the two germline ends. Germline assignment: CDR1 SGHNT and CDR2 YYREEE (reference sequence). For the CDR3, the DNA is TGTGCCAGCAGCTTGGACCGAATGGCCACTGAAGCTTTCTTT. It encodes CASSLDRMATEAFF.